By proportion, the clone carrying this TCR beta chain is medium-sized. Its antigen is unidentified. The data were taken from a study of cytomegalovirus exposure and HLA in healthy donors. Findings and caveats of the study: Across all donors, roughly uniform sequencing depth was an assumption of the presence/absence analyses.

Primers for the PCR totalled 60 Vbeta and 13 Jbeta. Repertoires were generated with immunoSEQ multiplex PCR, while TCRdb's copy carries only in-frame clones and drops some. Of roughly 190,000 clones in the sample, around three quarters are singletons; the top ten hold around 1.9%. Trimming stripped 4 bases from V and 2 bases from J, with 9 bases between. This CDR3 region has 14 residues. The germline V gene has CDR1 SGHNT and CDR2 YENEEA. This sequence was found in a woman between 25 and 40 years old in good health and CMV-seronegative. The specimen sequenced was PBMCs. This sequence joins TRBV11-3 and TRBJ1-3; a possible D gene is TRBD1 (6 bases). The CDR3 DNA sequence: TGTGCCAGCAGCTATACAGGGCCTGGAAACACCATATATTTT. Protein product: CASSYTGPGNTIYF.